This TCR beta chain was captured in a study of CD8 T cells in Susac syndrome. For this clonotype: Its antigen is not identified.

This CDR3 has 15 residues. V dropped 0 bases and J dropped 3 bases, with 11 bases sitting between them. From germline, CDR1 is SGHDN and CDR2 FVKESK. Random hexamers were used to reverse transcribe an amount of roughly 0.5 to 1 ug RNA. Across 54 Vbeta and 13 Jbeta, immunoSEQ multiplex PCR amplified TCR beta CDR3. Each CDR3 protein is one row after TCRdb ran MiXCR on the immunoSEQ multiplex PCR reads. The table shows 300,000 to 350,000 distinct CDR3 sequences, with around 92% occurring only once. Whole-study results and caveats: As the study acknowledged, the number of individuals in its TCR sequencing and HLA analysis was relatively small.

This receptor was obtained from a human donor with multiple sclerosis. The chain employs TRBV14 and TRBJ1-1, with D uncertain. Input material: CD4+ T cells from PBMCs. The CDR3 DNA reads as TGTGCCAGCAGCCAAGATCTTAGGGCGTACACTGAAGCTTTCTTT. Translating it yields CASSQDLRAYTEAFF. Full variable domain (remainder filled in from reference TRBV14 and TRBJ1-1): EAGVTQFPSHSVIEKGQTVTLRCDPISGHDNLYWYRRVMGKEIKFLLHFVKESKQDESGMPNNRFLAERTGGTYSTLKVQPAELEDSGVYFCASSQDLRAYTEAFFGQGTRLTVV.